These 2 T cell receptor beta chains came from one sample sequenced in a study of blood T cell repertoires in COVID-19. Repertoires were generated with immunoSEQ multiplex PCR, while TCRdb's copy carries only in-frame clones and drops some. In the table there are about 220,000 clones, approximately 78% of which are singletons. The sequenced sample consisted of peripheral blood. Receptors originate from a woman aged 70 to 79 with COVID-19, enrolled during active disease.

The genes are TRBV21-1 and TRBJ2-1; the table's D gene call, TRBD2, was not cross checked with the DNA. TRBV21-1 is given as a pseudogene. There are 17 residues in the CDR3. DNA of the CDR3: TGTGCCAGTCCGTTAAAGAGGGGGAGGGCCGTCTATTATGAGCAGTTCTTC. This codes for CASPLKRGRAVYYEQFF.

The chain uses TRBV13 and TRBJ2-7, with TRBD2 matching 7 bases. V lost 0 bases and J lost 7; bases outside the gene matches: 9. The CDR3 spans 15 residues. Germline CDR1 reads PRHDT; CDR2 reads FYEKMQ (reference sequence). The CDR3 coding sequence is TGTGCCAGCAGCTTAGGCGGACTAGGTTTGAGGGAGCAGTACTTC. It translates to CASSLGGLGLREQYF.